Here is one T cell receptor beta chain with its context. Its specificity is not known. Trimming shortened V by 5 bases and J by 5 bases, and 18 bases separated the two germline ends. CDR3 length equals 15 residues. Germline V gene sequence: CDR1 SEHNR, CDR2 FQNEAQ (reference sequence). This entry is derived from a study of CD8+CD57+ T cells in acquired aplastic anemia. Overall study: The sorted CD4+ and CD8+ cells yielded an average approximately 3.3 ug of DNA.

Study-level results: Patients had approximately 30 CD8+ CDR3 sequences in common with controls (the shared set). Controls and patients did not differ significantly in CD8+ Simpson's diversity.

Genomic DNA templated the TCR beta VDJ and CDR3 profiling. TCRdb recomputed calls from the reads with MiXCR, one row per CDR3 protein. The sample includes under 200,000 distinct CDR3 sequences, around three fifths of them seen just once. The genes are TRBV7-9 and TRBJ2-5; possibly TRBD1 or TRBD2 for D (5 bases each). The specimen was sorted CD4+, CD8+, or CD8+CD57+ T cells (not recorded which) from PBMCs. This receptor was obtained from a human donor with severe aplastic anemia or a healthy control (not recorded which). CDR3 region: CASSGRQPWGETQYF. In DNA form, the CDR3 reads TGTGCCAGCAGCGGAAGGCAGCCTTGGGGGGAGACCCAGTACTTC.